This TCR beta chain emerged from a study of OX40 agonist ivuxolimab in advanced cancers. Study in general: Ivuxolimab is an agonistic anti-OX40 (CD134) antibody, and patients were treated with it. Partial responses were seen in three patients, one with hepatocellular carcinoma and two with cutaneous melanoma. Points from the study as a whole: Low normalized T-cell clonal expansion also characterized some of the nonresponders.

Notes on this clone: Its antigen is not known.

This CDR3 contains 14 residues. The trim removed 6 bases at V and 4 bases at J, leaving 6 bases unmatched. Germline CDR1 and CDR2: LNHDA and SQIVND (reference sequence). A history of autoimmune disease or systemic immunosuppression excluded patients. Using immunoSEQ multiplex PCR, the repertoire was profiled, and TCRdb retains in-frame clones only, with some absent. The data show roughly 61,000 clones, 75% to 90% seen once. The chain couples TRBV19 to TRBJ1-5; TRBD1 agrees at 7 bases. Sequencing was performed on CD4+ or CD8+ T cells sorted from blood, taken in a trial of the OX40 agonist ivuxolimab. This sequence was found in an adult with an advanced solid tumor such as melanoma, head and neck, liver or kidney cancer. CDR3 amino acids: CASSLQQGNQPQHF. CDR3 DNA sequence: TGTGCCAGTAGCCTCCAACAGGGGAATCAGCCCCAGCATTTT.